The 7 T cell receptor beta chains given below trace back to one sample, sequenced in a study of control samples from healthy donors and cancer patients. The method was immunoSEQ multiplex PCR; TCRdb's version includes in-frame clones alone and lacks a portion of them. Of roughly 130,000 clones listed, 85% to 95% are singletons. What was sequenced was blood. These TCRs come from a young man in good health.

CDR3 sequence (DNA): TGCGCCAGCAGCGTAACAGGATATAGCAATCAGCCCCAGCATTTT. Protein: CASSVTGYSNQPQHF. The chain uses TRBV5-1 and TRBJ1-5, with D possibly being TRBD1 (5 bases). V was clipped by 4 bases and J by 0 bases, with 11 bases between them. From germline, CDR1 is SGHRS and CDR2 YFSETQ. The length of the CDR3 is 15 residues.

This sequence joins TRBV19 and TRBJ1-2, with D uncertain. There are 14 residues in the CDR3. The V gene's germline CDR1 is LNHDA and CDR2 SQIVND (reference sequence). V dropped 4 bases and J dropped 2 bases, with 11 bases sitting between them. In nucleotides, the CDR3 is TGTGCCAGTAGTAGCCCCTCCCGGAACTATGGCTACACCTTC. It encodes CASSSPSRNYGYTF.

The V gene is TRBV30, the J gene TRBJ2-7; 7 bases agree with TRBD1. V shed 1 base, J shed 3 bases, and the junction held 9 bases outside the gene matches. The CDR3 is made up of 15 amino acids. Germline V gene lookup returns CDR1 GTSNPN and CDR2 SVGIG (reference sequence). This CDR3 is CAWSGKQGTFYEQYF. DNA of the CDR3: TGTGCCTGGAGTGGCAAACAGGGGACGTTCTACGAGCAGTACTTC. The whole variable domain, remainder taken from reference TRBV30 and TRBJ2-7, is SQTIHQWPATLVQPVGSPLSLECTVEGTSNPNLYWYRQAAGRGLQLLFYSVGIGQISSEVPQNLSASRPQDRQFILSSKKLLLSDSGFYLCAWSGKQGTFYEQYFGPGTRLTVT.

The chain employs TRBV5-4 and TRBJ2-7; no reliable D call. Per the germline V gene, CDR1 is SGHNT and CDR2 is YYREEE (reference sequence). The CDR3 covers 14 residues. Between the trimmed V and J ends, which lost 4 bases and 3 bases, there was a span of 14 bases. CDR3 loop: CASSSPGLNYEQYF. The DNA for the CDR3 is TGTGCCAGCAGCAGCCCCGGGCTAAACTACGAGCAGTACTTC. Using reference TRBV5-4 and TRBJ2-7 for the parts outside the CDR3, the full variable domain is ETGVTQSPTHLIKTRGQQVTLRCSSQSGHNTVSWYQQALGQGPQFIFQYYREEENGRGNFPPRFSGLQFPNYSSELNVNALELDDSALYLCASSSPGLNYEQYFGPGTRLTVT.

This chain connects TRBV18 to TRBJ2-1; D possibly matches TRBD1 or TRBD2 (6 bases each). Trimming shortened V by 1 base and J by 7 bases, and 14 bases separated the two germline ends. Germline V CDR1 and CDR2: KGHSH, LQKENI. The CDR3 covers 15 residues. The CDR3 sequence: CASSPRIGGNNEQFF. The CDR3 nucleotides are TGTGCCAGCTCACCACGAATAGGGGGGAATAATGAGCAGTTCTTC.

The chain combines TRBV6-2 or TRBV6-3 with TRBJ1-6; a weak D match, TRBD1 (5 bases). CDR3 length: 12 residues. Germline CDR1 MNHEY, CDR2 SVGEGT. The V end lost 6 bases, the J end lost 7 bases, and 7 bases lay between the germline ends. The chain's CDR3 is CASSPGNSPLHF. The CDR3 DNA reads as TGTGCCAGCAGCCCAGGGAATTCACCCCTCCACTTT.

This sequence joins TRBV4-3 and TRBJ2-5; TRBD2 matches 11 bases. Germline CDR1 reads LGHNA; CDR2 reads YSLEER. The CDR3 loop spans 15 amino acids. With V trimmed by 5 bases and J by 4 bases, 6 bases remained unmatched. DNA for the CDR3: TGCGCCAGCAGCGTTACTAGCGGGGGTGGAGAGACCCAGTACTTC. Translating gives CASSVTSGGGETQYF.